This is a list of T cell receptor beta chains from one sample in a study of blood T cell repertoires in COVID-19. Repertoires were generated with immunoSEQ multiplex PCR, while TCRdb's copy carries only in-frame clones and drops some. The sample lists about 220,000 clones, more than 65% seen once, with approximately 2.9% in the top ten. The sequenced sample was peripheral blood. Receptor source: a woman aged 25 to 45 who had recovered from COVID-19. CDR3s leave out the opening cysteine and the closing phenylalanine or tryptophan. Each record gives: V gene, clone size, J gene, CDR3 protein. The size field is filled for only some rows; it gives once, few, many or a size class.

TRBV28	-	TRBJ1-2	ASGRDGYT
TRBV11-2	-	TRBJ1-1	ASSLAAVNTEAF
TRBV9	-	TRBJ2-2	ASSAPGLADLRVGELF
TRBV6-5	-	TRBJ2-1	ASSSLGEQF
TRBV6-5	-	TRBJ1-2	ASSVPGSSGYT
TRBV30	-	TRBJ2-7	AWHAASVSYEQY
TRBV2	-	TRBJ2-7	ASSAQGGTNQQY
TRBV7-6	-	TRBJ1-3	ASSSDPGGGTSGNTIY
TRBV5-4	-	TRBJ2-3	AWEGTSKGTDTQY
TRBV30	-	TRBJ2-3	AWSRPGLAGADTQY
TRBV20-1	few	TRBJ2-2	SASTGNPNTGELF
TRBV7-9	-	TRBJ1-2	ASTPTTGGNGYT
TRBV28	-	TRBJ2-5	ASSTLGGIGETQY
TRBV5-1	-	TRBJ2-2	ASSLGLAGSWELF
TRBV27	-	TRBJ1-1	ASSNRGLVTEAF
TRBV9	-	TRBJ2-5	ASSPGGGTGTQY
TRBV7-9	-	TRBJ2-7	ASSRAGTGYEQY
TRBV5-1	-	TRBJ1-1	ASSLRGDRGDTEAF
TRBV6-2/TRBV6-3	-	TRBJ1-1	ASSYPLEATAEAF
TRBV4-1	-	TRBJ2-1	ASSLPGRGSAEQF
TRBV4-2	-	TRBJ2-2	ASGLSRRTGELF
TRBV6-5	once	TRBJ2-7	ASSYVEGGYEQY
TRBV28	-	TRBJ1-3	ASSLETAYTIY
TRBV10-2	-	TRBJ2-7	ASSPPGQGLREQY
TRBV11-2	-	TRBJ2-7	ASSLDRGGPYEQY
TRBV27	-	TRBJ1-1	ASSPGLGTEAF
TRBV6-5	-	TRBJ1-5	ASSYGQSVQPQH